This note documents a single T cell receptor beta chain sequence. What it binds is not known. No immunosuppressive drugs were given to ulcerative colitis patients before diagnostic colonoscopy. This sample was included in a study of pediatric ulcerative colitis. General study points: Acute severe colitis showed lower rectal diversity from clonal expansions. Two rectal clonotypes were found only in ulcerative colitis patients, all of them.

The germline CDR1 and CDR2 sequences are LNHDA and SQIVND (reference sequence). This CDR3 is built from 16 residues. The V end lost 5 bases, the J end lost 3 bases, and 17 bases lay between the germline ends. Here immunoSEQ multiplex PCR was the method, and the copy in TCRdb shows in-frame clones only, minus some. The sample has tens of thousands of clones, around 80% seen once. This clonotype originated in a boy between 10 and 17 years old with moderate ulcerative colitis. What was sequenced was blood. This chain connects TRBV19 to TRBJ1-5; the D gene is possibly TRBD1 (5 bases). The CDR3 sequence is CASSPPDLGLNQPQHF. In DNA form, the CDR3 reads TGTGCCAGTAGTCCCCCAGATTTGGGGCTCAATCAGCCCCAGCATTTT. The full variable domain, its missing parts supplied by reference TRBV19 and TRBJ1-5, is DGGITQSPKYLFRKEGQNVTLSCEQNLNHDAMYWYRQDPGQGLRLIYYSQIVNDFQKGDIAEGYSVSREKKESFPLTVTSAQKNPTAFYLCASSPPDLGLNQPQHFGDGTRLSIL.